This T cell receptor beta chain was recovered during a study of blood T cells in healthy people across ages. Overall study findings and caveats: Changes seen in expanded clonotypes were possibly confounded by donor CMV status left unknown.

A second about 7 to 12 cycle PCR used barcoded and J-beta primers. TCRdb re-derived calls from the 5' RACE reads in MiXCR, one entry per CDR3 protein. The data show 790,000 or so distinct CDR3 sequences, more than 55% seen once. The V end was cut by 5 bases, the J end by 0 bases, with 13 bases between. From germline, CDR1 is SEHNR and CDR2 FQNEAQ (reference sequence). This CDR3 contains 15 residues. This clonotype has more than one count but fewer than ten. No antigen is known for it. This receptor was obtained from a man aged 40-49 years in good health. The rearrangement links TRBV7-9 to TRBJ2-5, with D possibly TRBD2 on 6 matching bases. The sample was blood. The CDR3 nucleotides read TGTGCCAGCAGCCGCCCGGGAGCGGACCAAGAGACCCAGTACTTC. Its translation: CASSRPGADQETQYF.